One T cell receptor (beta chain) is described in this entry. Random hexamers primed reverse transcription of about 0.45 to 1 ug RNA. The CDR3 of TCR beta was amplified by immunoSEQ multiplex PCR across 54 Vbeta and 13 Jbeta. TCRdb independently ran MiXCR on the immunoSEQ multiplex PCR reads; one entry per CDR3 protein. The data hold 150,000 to 200,000 distinct CDR3 sequences, with roughly nine tenths observed a single time. This specimen comes from a study of CD8 T cells in Susac syndrome. Under recently defined diagnostic criteria, the patients with Susac syndrome qualified as having definite or probable disease. The CD8+ and CD4+ T cells were negatively isolated, with the TEMRA cells enriched by FACS. Deletions cut 2 bases from V and 0 bases from J, with 8 bases between. Germline V gene data show CDR1 as SGHNT and CDR2 as YYREEE (reference sequence). The CDR3 totals 14 residues.

The sample consisted of CD4+ T cells from PBMCs. The clonotype was recovered from a human donor with Susac syndrome. The V call is TRBV5-4, the J call TRBJ1-1; D gene ambiguous. The CDR3 DNA reads as TGTGCCAGCAGCTTTGAAGAGATGAACACTGAAGCTTTCTTT. Its protein product is CASSFEEMNTEAFF.